Listed here are 8 T cell receptor beta chains from one sample, sequenced in a study of blood T cell repertoires in COVID-19 (TCRdb year 2020). Receptors were amplified or captured by the immunoSEQ multiplex PCR assay. TCRdb took over this immuneACCESS table, retaining in-frame rearrangements with V and J assigned. Such tables are incomplete; in checked studies, under half of the missing clones stem from an unresolved V gene, and the remainder is unexplained. Within this sample are 490,000 or so clones, with around nine tenths of them counted one time only. The ten top clones hold 1.8% of the sample. The source material was PBMCs or T cells enriched from blood (not recorded which). All receptors derive from a woman aged 40 to 50 who had recovered from COVID-19.

V is TRBV5-6 and J is TRBJ2-7; 10 bases map to TRBD1. The germline V gene encodes CDR1 SGHDT and CDR2 YYEEEE. V trimming: 6 bases; J trimming: 2 bases; junction bases outside the gene matches: 5. The CDR3 is 14 residues long. The CDR3 DNA follows: TGTGCCAGCAACCTCGGGACAGGGGCCTACGAGCAGTACTTC. Amino acid sequence: CASNLGTGAYEQYF. The variable domain in full, completed from reference TRBV5-6 and TRBJ2-7, reads DAGVTQSPTHLIKTRGQQVTLRCSPKSGHDTVSWYQQALGQGPQFIFQYYEEEERQRGNFPDRFSGHQFPNYSSELNVNALLLGDSALYLCASNLGTGAYEQYFGPGTRLTVT.

The count of this clone is one. J is TRBJ2-1 and V is TRBV11-2, with 9 bases identical to TRBD2. Looked up from germline, CDR1 is SGHAT and CDR2 is FQNNGV. The ends lost 1 base at V and 2 bases at J; junction bases unmatched: 12. This CDR3 is 19 amino acids long. CDR3 protein: CASSLGGGSGSLAYNEQFF. CDR3 coding DNA: TGTGCCAGCAGCTTAGGTGGGGGTAGCGGGAGCCTCGCCTACAATGAGCAGTTCTTC. Full variable domain (remainder filled in from reference TRBV11-2 and TRBJ2-1): EAGVAQSPRYKIIEKRQSVAFWCNPISGHATLYWYQQILGQGPKLLIQFQNNGVVDDSQLPKDRFSAERLKGVDSTLKIQPAKLEDSAVYLCASSLGGGSGSLAYNEQFFGPGTRLTVL.

As to this clone: Its ends do not fully match the called genes, so a read error is possible. The V gene is TRBV5-4, the J gene TRBJ2-1; a weak D match, TRBD1 (6 bases). The CDR3 spans 16 residues. Germline-derived CDR1 and CDR2 are SGHNT and YYREEE (reference sequence). The CDR3 bases are TGTGCCAGCAGCTTAATAGGGGGACACGTCTACGATGAGCAGTTCTTC. Translated, it gives CASSLIGGHVYDEQFF.

This chain uses TRBV6-1 with TRBJ1-5; 7 bases map to TRBD1. The CDR3 loop spans 12 amino acids. V dropped 2 bases and J dropped 16; count of bases not matched to a gene: 8. Germline V gene lookup returns CDR1 MNHNS and CDR2 SASEGT. Written as DNA, the CDR3 is TGTGCCAGCAGTGAAATGGGACAGCCCGTTCATTTT. Translated, it gives CASSEMGQPVHF.

Ten or more counts support this clone. The rearrangement joins TRBV7-2 to TRBJ2-7, with TRBD2 matching over 13 bases. This CDR3 has 15 residues. V lost 1 base to trimming and J lost 3 bases; unmatched junction nucleotides: 0. In germline, CDR1 is SGHTA, CDR2 FQGNSA. This CDR3 is CASSLGTSGSYEQYF. The DNA of the CDR3 is TGTGCCAGCAGCTTAGGGACTAGCGGGAGCTACGAGCAGTACTTC.

This clone was found a few times. The chain has TRBV5-6 and TRBJ2-1; 13 nucleotides align to TRBD2. V lost 3 bases, J lost 5 bases, and 2 bases stayed unmatched. The CDR3 sequence is 15 residues long. Germline V CDR1 and CDR2: SGHDT, YYEEEE. DNA of the CDR3: TGTGCCAGCAGCTGGGGACTAGCGGGACACAATGAGCAGTTCTTC. Its protein is CASSWGLAGHNEQFF.

This sequence joins TRBV3-1 (or the pseudogene TRBV3-2) and TRBJ1-2; perhaps TRBD1 as D (6 bases). Trimming removed 1 base at V and 6 bases at J, with 18 bases between. Per germline, CDR1 LGHDT and CDR2 YNNKEL (reference sequence). The CDR3 extends over 16 amino acids. The CDR3 DNA reads TGTGCCAGCAGCCAAGTGCCCGGGACACTCGAAGATGGCTACACCTTC. Translated: CASSQVPGTLEDGYTF.

The chain employs TRBV3-1 (or the pseudogene TRBV3-2) and TRBJ2-7; 14 nucleotides match TRBD2. This CDR3 is 17 amino acids long. CDR1 is LGHDT, CDR2 YNNKEL, per germline (reference sequence). Germline trimming cut 2 bases from V and 10 bases from J; bases unmatched to any gene: 13. The CDR3 DNA sequence: TGTGCCAGCAGCCAAACCGGATGGACTAGCGGGAGGACTCTTCAGTACTTC. This encodes CASSQTGWTSGRTLQYF.